The source of this TCR beta chain is a study of blood T cell repertoires in COVID-19. Across the study: The analysed material was cDNA or gDNA that came from T cells, B-cell-depleted T cells, or PBMCs.

The CDR3 is 14 amino acids. CDR1 is SGHRS, CDR2 YFSETQ, per germline. V was clipped by 4 bases and J by 8 bases; unmatched bases: 7. TCRdb's table, derived via immunoSEQ multiplex PCR, lists solely in-frame clones and lacks some. The sample holds approximately 300,000 clones, around 90% seen once. The Seattle patients joined while their infection was active and were tracked longitudinally afterward. This sequence joins TRBV5-1 and TRBJ2-1; 9 nucleotides align to TRBD1. The sample comprised peripheral blood. This TCR came from a woman in her forties or fifties with COVID-19, enrolled during active disease. The CDR3 bases are TGCGCCAGCAGCCCTGGGACAGGGTGGGATGAGCAGTTCTTC. This gives the protein CASSPGTGWDEQFF.